A selection of T cell receptor beta chains follows, all from one sample in a study of cytomegalovirus exposure and HLA in healthy donors. Libraries were prepared by immunoSEQ multiplex PCR; TCRdb keeps only in-frame clonotypes and omits some of them. The sample holds about 160,000 clones, roughly 80% seen once. The source material was PBMCs. These TCRs come from a girl between 10 and 17 years old in good health and CMV-seropositive. Each CDR3 is given with its conserved first and last residue. A D gene is named only where the DNA matches it firmly. Clone size, where shown, is once, few, many, or a class for clones that have expanded.

D gene	V gene	J gene	clone size	CDR3 DNA	CDR3 protein
TRBD1	TRBV11-2	TRBJ1-4	many	TGTGCCAGCAGCGGCACGCTTCAGGGGGCTCGGGAAAAACTGTTTTTT	CASSGTLQGAREKLFF
-	TRBV20-1	TRBJ2-7	-	TGCAGTCCCGACAGGAACGAGCAGTACTTC	CSPDRNEQYF
-	TRBV11-2	TRBJ1-2	once	TGTGCCAGCAGCGTCAGCCAGGGGTTCCATGGCTACACCTTC	CASSVSQGFHGYTF
-	TRBV19	TRBJ1-1	-	TGTGCCAGTAGTATAGAATGGCATCGGGGAGAAGCTTTCTTT	CASSIEWHRGEAFF
TRBD1	TRBV7-9	TRBJ1-2	-	TGTGCCAGCAGCCGGGACAGACCCCTTGGCTACACCTTC	CASSRDRPLGYTF
-	TRBV5-1	TRBJ1-2	-	TGCGCCAGCAGCTTGAGGCAGGGGAGCTACACCTTC	CASSLRQGSYTF
TRBD2	TRBV6-1	TRBJ2-5	-	TGTGCCAGCAGTGAAGTGTGGGGGGGAGAGACCCAGTACTTC	CASSEVWGGETQYF
-	TRBV18	TRBJ1-2	-	TGTGCCAGCTCACCAGCAGGGTCAAGCTATGGCTACACCTTC	CASSPAGSSYGYTF
-	TRBV11-2	TRBJ1-5	-	TGTGCCAGCAGTCTACAGGGCTTGAGCAATCAGCCCCAGCATTTT	CASSLQGLSNQPQHF
TRBD1	TRBV28	TRBJ1-1	-	TGTGCCAGCAGGTCCCTGGGGACAGCTGCTGAAGCTTTCTTT	CASRSLGTAAEAFF
-	TRBV18	TRBJ2-7	-	TGTGCCAGCTCGACAACAGGGACCCACGAGCAGTACTTC	CASSTTGTHEQYF
-	TRBV7-9	TRBJ1-1	-	TGTGCCAGCAGCCCGTCCGGGAACACTGAAGCTTTCTTT	CASSPSGNTEAFF
TRBD1	TRBV9	TRBJ2-7	-	TGTGCCAGCAGCGTACCGGACAGGCTTACCGCCTACGAGCAGTACTTC	CASSVPDRLTAYEQYF
-	TRBV10-3	TRBJ1-1	-	TGTGCCATCAGTGACGGGGGAGGGACTGAAGCTTTCTTT	CAISDGGGTEAFF
-	TRBV5-1	TRBJ2-7	-	TGCGCCAGCAGCCCAGGGGCAGGGAATACCTACGAGCAGTACTTC	CASSPGAGNTYEQYF
-	TRBV29-1	TRBJ1-2	-	TGCAGCGTTGCCAGGGTGAATGGCTACACCTTC	CSVARVNGYTF
-	TRBV5-1	TRBJ2-6	-	TGCGCCAGCAGCTTCCAGGGGTCTGGGGCCAACGTCCTGACTTTC	CASSFQGSGANVLTF
TRBD1	TRBV27	TRBJ2-1	-	TGTGCCAGCAGTCCACGGAAAGGACAGGCTTACAATGAGCAGTTCTTC	CASSPRKGQAYNEQFF
-	TRBV4-1	TRBJ1-2	-	TGCGCCAGCAGCCAAGATTCTAGAGTCAGCCCTTCAGGCTACACCTTC	CASSQDSRVSPSGYTF
TRBD1	TRBV6-1	TRBJ2-3	-	TGTGCCAGCAGTTCCCCCGGGACAGGCACAGATACGCAGTATTTT	CASSSPGTGTDTQYF
TRBD1	TRBV11-3	TRBJ2-7	-	TGTGCCAGCAAAAAGACGCGAGGGGACAGGGGGTTTATACACTCCTACGAGCAGTACTTC	CASKKTRGDRGFIHSYEQYF
TRBD1	TRBV4-1	TRBJ2-2	-	TGCGCCAGCAGCCAAGAAGGGGACAGGGGCACCGGGGAGCTGTTTTTT	CASSQEGDRGTGELFF
TRBD1	TRBV27	TRBJ1-4	few	TGTGCCAGCAGTTTGGACAGGAGTTTAGAAAAACTGTTTTTT	CASSLDRSLEKLFF
-	TRBV27	TRBJ2-7	-	TGTGCCAGCAGTTCGACCGGAGGTTCCAGAGTGTTCTACGAGCAGTACTTC	CASSSTGGSRVFYEQYF
-	TRBV19	TRBJ1-5	once	TGTGCCAGTAGTATCTACGTGTTTAGCAATCAGCCCCAGCATTTT	CASSIYVFSNQPQHF
-	TRBV11-2	TRBJ1-1	-	TGTGCCAGCAGCTTAGGAGGGCGGAACACTGAAGCTTTCTTT	CASSLGGRNTEAFF
-	TRBV2	TRBJ2-2	-	TGTGCCAGCACAGCGAACACCGGGGAGCTGTTTTTT	CASTANTGELFF
TRBD1	TRBV5-5	TRBJ2-7	-	TGTGCCAGCAGCTTCAACAGGGGTTCCTCCTACGAGCAGTACTTC	CASSFNRGSSYEQYF
-	TRBV7-2	TRBJ1-5	once	TGTGCCAGCAGCTTAGAACCCCCAGGTTATAGCAATCAGCCCCAGCATTTT	CASSLEPPGYSNQPQHF
TRBD1	TRBV5-4	TRBJ2-7	-	TGTGCCAGCAGCTTGGCCTTGGACAGGGAACGAGTTACCTACGAGCAGTACTTC	CASSLALDRERVTYEQYF
TRBD1	TRBV6-1	TRBJ2-7	-	TGTGCCAGGCCGATGGGACAGGGGCCCTACGAGCAGTACTTC	CARPMGQGPYEQYF
TRBD1	TRBV7-3	TRBJ2-7	-	TGTGCCAGCAGCTTAGGGACAGGGGGCAACTACGAGCAGTACTTC	CASSLGTGGNYEQYF
-	TRBV14	TRBJ2-2	-	TGTGCCAGCAGCCAGCAGGGATCCACCGGGGAGCTGTTTTTT	CASSQQGSTGELFF
TRBD1	TRBV5-1	TRBJ2-3	-	TGCGCCAGCAGCCAGGGACAGACAGATACGCAGTATTTT	CASSQGQTDTQYF
TRBD2	TRBV12-5	TRBJ2-5	-	TGTGCTAGTGGTTTGGTACTAGCGGGGGGAGGCCAAGAGACCCAGTACTTC	CASGLVLAGGGQETQYF
TRBD1	TRBV28	TRBJ1-1	-	TGTGCCAGCACCCAGGGGGGCACTGAAGCTTTCTTT	CASTQGGTEAFF
-	TRBV30	TRBJ2-1	few	TGTGCCTGGAGTGTACTATCGGGGAGAAGCTCCTACAATGAGCAGTTCTTC	CAWSVLSGRSSYNEQFF
TRBD2	TRBV7-9	TRBJ2-3	-	TGTGCCAGCAGCTCCGGGACTAGCGGGTTCGGGGATACGCAGTATTTT	CASSSGTSGFGDTQYF
-	TRBV28	TRBJ1-2	-	TGTGCCAGCAGGGGAGGACGCTATGGCTACACCTTC	CASRGGRYGYTF
TRBD1	TRBV11-2	TRBJ2-3	-	TGTGCCAGCCGAGGGGACAGCAAGAGCACAGATACGCAGTATTTT	CASRGDSKSTDTQYF
TRBD2	TRBV19	TRBJ2-1	-	TGTGCCAGTAGTATAGTACTAGCGGAGGCCTACAATGAGCAGTTCTTC	CASSIVLAEAYNEQFF
TRBD1	TRBV25-1	TRBJ1-4	few	TGTGCCAGCAGGGGGACAGCTTCTTCAACTAATGAAAAACTGTTTTTT	CASRGTASSTNEKLFF
TRBD1	TRBV6-5	TRBJ1-1	-	TGTGCCAGCAGACCACGTTGGAACCGGGACAGGGAAGCTTTCTTT	CASRPRWNRDREAFF
-	TRBV7-2	TRBJ1-2	-	TGTGCCAGCAGCCCGAACAGGGTCTCATATGGCTACACCTTC	CASSPNRVSYGYTF
-	TRBV9	TRBJ2-7	-	TGTGCCAGCAGCACAGAGCCCAACCAGGGTACCGAGCAGTACTTC	CASSTEPNQGTEQYF